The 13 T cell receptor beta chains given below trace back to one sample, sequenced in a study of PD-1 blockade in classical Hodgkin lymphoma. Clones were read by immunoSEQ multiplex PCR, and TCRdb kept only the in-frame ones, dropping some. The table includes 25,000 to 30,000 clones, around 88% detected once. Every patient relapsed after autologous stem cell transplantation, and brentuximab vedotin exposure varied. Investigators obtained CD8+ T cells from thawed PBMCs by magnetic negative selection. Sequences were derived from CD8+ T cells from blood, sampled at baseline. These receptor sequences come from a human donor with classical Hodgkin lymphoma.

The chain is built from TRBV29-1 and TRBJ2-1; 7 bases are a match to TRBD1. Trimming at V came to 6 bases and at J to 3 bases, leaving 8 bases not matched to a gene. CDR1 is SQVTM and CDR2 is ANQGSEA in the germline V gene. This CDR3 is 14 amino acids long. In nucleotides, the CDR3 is TGCAGCGTCACCGGGACAGAAATCTACAATGAGCAGTTCTTC. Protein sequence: CSVTGTEIYNEQFF.

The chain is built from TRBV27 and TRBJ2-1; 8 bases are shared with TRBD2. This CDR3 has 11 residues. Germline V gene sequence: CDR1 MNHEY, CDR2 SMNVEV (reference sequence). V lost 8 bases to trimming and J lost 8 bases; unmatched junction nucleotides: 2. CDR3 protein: CASSAGDEQFF. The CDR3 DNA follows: TGTGCCAGCTCAGCGGGGGATGAGCAGTTCTTC.

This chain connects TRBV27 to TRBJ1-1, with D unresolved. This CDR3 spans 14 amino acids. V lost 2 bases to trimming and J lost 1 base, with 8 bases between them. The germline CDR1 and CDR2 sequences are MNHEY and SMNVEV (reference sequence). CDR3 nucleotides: TGTGCCAGCAGTTTACGGGGAGGGAACACTGAAGCTTTCTTT. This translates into CASSLRGGNTEAFF.

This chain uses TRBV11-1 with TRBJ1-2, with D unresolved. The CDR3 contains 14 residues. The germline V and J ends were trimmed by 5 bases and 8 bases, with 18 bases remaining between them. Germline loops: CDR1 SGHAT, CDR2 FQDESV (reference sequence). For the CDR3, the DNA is TGTGCCAGCAGCCCGTCGGGCGGTGTTCAAGGCTACACCTTC. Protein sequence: CASSPSGGVQGYTF.

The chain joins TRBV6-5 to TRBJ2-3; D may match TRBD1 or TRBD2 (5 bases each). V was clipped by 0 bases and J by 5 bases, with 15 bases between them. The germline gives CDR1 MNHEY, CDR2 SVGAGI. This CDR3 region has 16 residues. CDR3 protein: CASSYSDSGPLDTQYF. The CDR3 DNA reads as TGTGCCAGCAGTTACTCCGACAGCGGTCCTTTAGATACGCAGTATTTT.

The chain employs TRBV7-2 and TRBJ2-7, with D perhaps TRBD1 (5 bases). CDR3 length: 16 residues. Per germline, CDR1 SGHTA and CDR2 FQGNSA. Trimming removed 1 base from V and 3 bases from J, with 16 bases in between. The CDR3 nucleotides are TGTGCCAGCAGCTTAGGACCTAGGGGAACAATCTACGAGCAGTACTTC. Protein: CASSLGPRGTIYEQYF. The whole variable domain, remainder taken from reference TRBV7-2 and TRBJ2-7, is GAGVSQSPSNKVTEKGKDVELRCDPISGHTALYWYRQSLGQGLEFLIYFQGNSAPDKSGLPSDRFSAERTGGSVSTLTIQRTQQEDSAVYLCASSLGPRGTIYEQYFGPGTRLTVT.

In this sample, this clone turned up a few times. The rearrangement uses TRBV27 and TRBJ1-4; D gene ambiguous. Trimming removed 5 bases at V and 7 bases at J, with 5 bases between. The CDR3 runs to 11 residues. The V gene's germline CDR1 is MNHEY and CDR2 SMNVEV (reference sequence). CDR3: CASSNGEKLFF. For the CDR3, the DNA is TGTGCCAGCAGTAACGGTGAAAAACTGTTTTTT.

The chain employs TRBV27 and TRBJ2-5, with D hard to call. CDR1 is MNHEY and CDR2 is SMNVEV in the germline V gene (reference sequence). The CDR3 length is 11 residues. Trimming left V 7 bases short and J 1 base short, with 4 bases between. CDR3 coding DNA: TGTGCCAGCAAATTCCAAGAGACCCAGTACTTC. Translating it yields CASKFQETQYF.

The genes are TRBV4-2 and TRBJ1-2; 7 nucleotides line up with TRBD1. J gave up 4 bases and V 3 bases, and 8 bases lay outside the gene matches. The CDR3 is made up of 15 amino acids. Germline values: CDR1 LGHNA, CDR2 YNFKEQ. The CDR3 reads CASSHLTGWVYGYTF. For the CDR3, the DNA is TGTGCCAGCAGCCATCTGACAGGGTGGGTCTATGGCTACACCTTC.

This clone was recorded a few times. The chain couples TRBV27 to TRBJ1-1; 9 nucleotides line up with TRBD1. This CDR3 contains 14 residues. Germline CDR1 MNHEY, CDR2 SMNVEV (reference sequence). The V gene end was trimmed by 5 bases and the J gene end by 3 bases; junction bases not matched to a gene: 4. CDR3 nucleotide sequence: TGTGCCAGCAGTCTCGACAGGGGGGACACTGAAGCTTTCTTT. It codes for CASSLDRGDTEAFF.

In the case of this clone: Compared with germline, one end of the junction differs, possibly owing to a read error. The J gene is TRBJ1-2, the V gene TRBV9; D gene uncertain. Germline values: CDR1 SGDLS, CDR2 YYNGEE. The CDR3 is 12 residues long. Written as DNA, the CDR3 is TGTGCCAGCATCGGAGGGTCCTATGACTACACCTTC. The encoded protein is CASIGGSYDYTF.

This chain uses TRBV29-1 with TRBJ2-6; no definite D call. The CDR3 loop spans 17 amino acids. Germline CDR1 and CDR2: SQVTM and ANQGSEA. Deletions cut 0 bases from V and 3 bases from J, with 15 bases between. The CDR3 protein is CSVEDRKGLGGANVLTF. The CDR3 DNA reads TGCAGCGTTGAAGATCGGAAGGGTTTGGGTGGGGCCAACGTCCTGACTTTC.

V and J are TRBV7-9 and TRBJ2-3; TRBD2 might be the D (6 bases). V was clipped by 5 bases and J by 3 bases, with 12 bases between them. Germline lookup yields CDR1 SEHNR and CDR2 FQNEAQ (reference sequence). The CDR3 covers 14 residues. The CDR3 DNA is TGTGCCAGCAGCCTGGGGACTCGAACAGATACGCAGTATTTT. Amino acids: CASSLGTRTDTQYF.